This T cell receptor beta chain comes out of a study of control samples from healthy donors and cancer patients (dated by TCRdb to 2020 to 2021). Library preparation used the immunoSEQ multiplex PCR assay. This is the immuneACCESS table as TCRdb keeps it, with only in-frame sequences that have V and J called. A part of the clones is gone; compared with another copy, unresolved V genes explain less than half, and the rest is unexplained. This sample is represented by tens of thousands of clones; around 85% of them were singletons. 38% of the sample is held by the ten biggest clonotypes. Looking up the germline V gene (reference sequence) yields CDR1 MNHEY and CDR2 SMNVEV. V is cut by 6 bases and J by 0 bases, and the space between the germline ends is 8 bases. Reading from cysteine to phenylalanine, the CDR3 counts 13 amino acids. Solely the CDR3 DNA is kept, with 39 bases framed from the first base.

This clone was counted once. Its antigen target is currently unknown. Per-base qualities were not stored, and no clone one base away is much larger. The material sequenced was PBMCs. The chain uses TRBV27 and TRBJ1-1; the D gene is perhaps TRBD1, on 5 matching bases. This clonotype originated in a man aged 70-80 years with lung cancer. The base sequence is TGTGCCAGCAGAGGGACTGTGAACACTGAAGCTTTCTTT. This translates into CASRGTVNTEAFF.